This T cell receptor beta chain comes out of a study of blood T cell repertoires in COVID-19. Study information: COVID-19 samples, acute and convalescent, were from the United States, Italy and Spain. T cells, B-cell-depleted T cells, or PBMCs provided the cDNA or gDNA that served as material.

As processed by the authors: Reference gene primer amplification gave estimated nucleated cell counts. The repertoire was sequenced with immunoSEQ multiplex PCR; TCRdb's copy has only in-frame clones and lacks some. The V and J calls and clone size come from that table; D and trimming were worked out from the DNA. In the table there are 100,000 to 150,000 clones, about 85% of which are singletons. Trimming removed 7 bases at V and 2 bases at J, with 14 bases between. The CDR3 is made up of 14 amino acids. Per the germline V gene, CDR1 is MNHEY and CDR2 is SVGAGI. The clonotype comes from a man aged 60-69 years with acute or convalescent COVID-19. The chain is built from TRBV6-5 and TRBJ1-2; no reliable D call. Sequencing was done on a sample of peripheral blood. CDR3 bases: TGTGCCAGCATGCGGGTATTCCTAAACTATGGCTACACCTTC. It specifies CASMRVFLNYGYTF.